These 25 T cell receptor beta chains originate from one sample sequenced in a study of monozygotic twins with inflammatory bowel disease. TCRdb reanalyzed the 5' RACE reads, giving one entry per CDR3 protein sequence and no DNA. Its listing shows 120,000 to 150,000 distinct CDR3 sequences. The sample comprised blood. The source is a human donor with ulcerative colitis or Crohn's disease, or a healthy co-twin of an affected twin (not recorded which).

V is TRBV9 and J is TRBJ2-1; TCRdb designates TRBD1, a call that cannot be tested without DNA. CDR1 is SGDLS, CDR2 YYNGEE, per germline. This CDR3 is built from 14 residues. CDR3 sequence reads: CASSHGGSYNEQFF.

The chain recombines TRBV6-2 or TRBV6-3 with TRBJ1-5; without DNA, the TCRdb call of TRBD1 cannot be checked. Germline V CDR1 and CDR2: MNHEY, SVGEGT. The CDR3 consists of 16 residues. CDR3 sequence: CASSYSGRGSNQPQHF.

This rearrangement joins TRBV29-1 to TRBJ2-7; TCRdb designates TRBD1, a call that cannot be tested without DNA. Germline assignment: CDR1 SQVTM and CDR2 ANQGSEA. The CDR3 sequence is 16 residues long. This CDR3 is CSSLGQTAPGIYEQYF.

This chain links TRBV7-3 with TRBJ2-7; TCRdb's D call, TRBD2, is unchecked because there is no DNA. The CDR3 totals 14 residues. Per the germline V gene, CDR1 is SGHTA and CDR2 is FQGTGA. CDR3 sequence: CASSRSGGAGEQYF. Supplemented by reference TRBV7-3 and TRBJ2-7, the full variable domain reads GAGVSQTPSNKVTEKGKYVELRCDPISGHTALYWYRQSLGQGPEFLIYFQGTGAADDSGLPNDRFFAVRPEGSVSTLKIQRTERGDSAVYLCASSRSGGAGEQYFGPGTRLTVT.

V usage is TRBV3-1 and J usage is TRBJ1-2. The CDR3 is 16 residues long. Germline values: CDR1 LGHDT, CDR2 YNNKEL (reference sequence). The CDR3 protein is CASSQDDTEANYGYTF.

CDR3 protein: CASSFDRVSTEAFF. The chain has TRBV11-2 and TRBJ1-1; there is no DNA to check the TCRdb D call of TRBD1. There are 14 residues in the CDR3. Germline V gives CDR1 SGHAT, CDR2 FQNNGV.

The gene calls are TRBV30 and TRBJ1-1; the D call of TRBD1 rests on TCRdb alone, since no DNA is present to check it. The CDR3 is made up of 14 amino acids. The germline gives CDR1 GTSNPN, CDR2 SVGIG (reference sequence). The CDR3 loop is CAWSVRRTVPGAFF.

This sequence joins TRBV20-1 and TRBJ1-2. Looked up from germline, CDR1 is DFQATT and CDR2 is SNEGSKA (reference sequence). The CDR3 sequence is 14 residues long. The CDR3 is CSAVTGLYNYGYTF.

This chain connects TRBV6-1 to TRBJ1-6; TCRdb's assignment of TRBD1 cannot be checked, as there is no DNA. This CDR3 spans 14 amino acids. Germline CDR1 is MNHNS and CDR2 is SASEGT. The CDR3 region is CASSDRASNSPLHF.

This chain uses TRBV11-2 with TRBJ2-7; as DNA is missing, the TRBD1 call by TCRdb cannot be tested. The CDR3 runs 16 residues. Germline CDR1 and CDR2: SGHAT and FQNNGV. The CDR3 sequence: CASSLVFTTGQHEQYF.

V gene TRBV9 combines with J gene TRBJ1-3. Germline V lookup: CDR1 SGDLS, CDR2 YYNGEE. The CDR3 totals 13 residues. This chain's CDR3 is CASSPIAGNTIYF. Drawing the rest from reference TRBV9 and TRBJ1-3, the complete variable domain is DSGVTQTPKHLITATGQRVTLRCSPRSGDLSVYWYQQSLDQGLQFLIQYYNGEERAKGNILERFSAQQFPDLHSELNLSSLELGDSALYFCASSPIAGNTIYFGEGSWLTVV.

The V gene is TRBV4-1, the J gene TRBJ2-5; with no DNA, the TCRdb D assignment of TRBD2 cannot be verified. CDR1 is MGHRA and CDR2 is YSYEKL in the germline V gene. The CDR3 is 17 amino acids. CDR3 in amino acids: CASSPTSGGAGEETQYF.

This clonotype is called medium-sized based on its frequency. The chain uses TRBV7-6 and TRBJ2-7; no DNA is available, so the TRBD2 call from TCRdb remains unchecked. CDR3 length equals 18 residues. The germline gives CDR1 SGHVS, CDR2 FNYEAQ. The CDR3 spells CASSLAGPGTSLFFEQYF.

The V gene is TRBV6-2 or TRBV6-3, the J gene TRBJ1-2; checking the TCRdb D call of TRBD1 is not possible without DNA. CDR1 is MNHEY, CDR2 SVGEGT, per germline. This CDR3 is built from 15 residues. CDR3 amino acids: CASMDPLTGNYGYTF.

The rearrangement links TRBV18 to TRBJ2-3. Germline-derived CDR1 and CDR2 are KGHSH and LQKENI. This CDR3 is 14 amino acids long. The CDR3: CASSLSATTDTQYF.

This chain connects TRBV28 to TRBJ2-5; the D call of TRBD1 rests on TCRdb alone, since no DNA is present to check it. Germline CDR1 is MDHEN and CDR2 is SYDVKM. CDR3 length equals 13 residues. CDR3 loop: CASSATAQETQYF. Variable domain in full (rest from reference TRBV28 and TRBJ2-5): DVKVTQSSRYLVKRTGEKVFLECVQDMDHENMFWYRQDPGLGLRLIYFSYDVKMKEKGDIPEGYSVSREKKERFSLILESASTNQTSMYLCASSATAQETQYFGPGTRLLVL.

CDR3 in amino acids: CSARQTSGVTGNEQFF. V gene TRBV20-1 combines with J gene TRBJ2-1; no DNA is available, so the TRBD2 call from TCRdb remains unchecked. The CDR3 extends over 16 amino acids. Germline V gene sequence: CDR1 DFQATT, CDR2 SNEGSKA (reference sequence).

This chain joins TRBV20-1 and TRBJ2-2. CDR1 and CDR2 (germline): DFQATT, SNEGSKA (reference sequence). This CDR3 spans 12 amino acids. CDR3 region: CSASLGPGELFF.

The chain has TRBV6-1 and TRBJ2-7; TCRdb names TRBD1, which stays unverified in the absence of DNA. The length of the CDR3 is 16 residues. Germline CDR1 and CDR2: MNHNS and SASEGT. CDR3: CASRDGASRGTYEQYF.

The rearrangement joins TRBV20-1 to TRBJ1-1. The length of the CDR3 is 16 residues. Germline V CDR1 and CDR2: DFQATT, SNEGSKA (reference sequence). The CDR3 loop reads CSARPSLGRMNTEAFF.

The chain recombines TRBV20-1 with TRBJ2-5; TCRdb names TRBD1, which stays unverified in the absence of DNA. Germline V gives CDR1 DFQATT, CDR2 SNEGSKA (reference sequence). The length of the CDR3 is 17 residues. The CDR3 loop is CSAKGQGVVRVGETQYF.

This chain joins TRBV5-1 and TRBJ1-6; TCRdb's D gene call, TRBD1, goes unchecked for lack of DNA. There are 17 residues in the CDR3. Germline V gene sequence: CDR1 SGHRS, CDR2 YFSETQ. CDR3 region: CASSTVSGGQYNSPLHF. Looking up the rest from reference TRBV5-1 and TRBJ1-6 gives the full variable domain: KAGVTQTPRYLIKTRGQQVTLSCSPISGHRSVSWYQQTPGQGLQFLFEYFSETQRNKGNFPGRFSGRQFSNSRSEMNVSTLELGDSALYLCASSTVSGGQYNSPLHFGNGTRLTVT.

This chain connects TRBV18 to TRBJ2-5; absent DNA, TCRdb's TRBD1 call cannot be checked. The CDR3 is made up of 13 amino acids. CDR1 and CDR2 from the germline V gene are KGHSH and LQKENI. This chain's CDR3 is CASSPGGQETQYF. The variable domain in full, completed from reference TRBV18 and TRBJ2-5, reads NAGVMQNPRHLVRRRGQEARLRCSPMKGHSHVYWYRQLPEEGLKFMVYLQKENIIDESGMPKERFSAEFPKEGPSILRIQQVVRGDSAAYFCASSPGGQETQYFGPGTRLLVL.

The chain recombines TRBV14 with TRBJ1-1. The V gene's germline CDR1 is SGHDN and CDR2 FVKESK. This CDR3 spans 17 amino acids. CDR3 region: CASSQDESVWMNTEAFF.

The chain carries TRBV27 and TRBJ1-6; as DNA is missing, the TRBD1 call by TCRdb cannot be tested. The germline CDR1 and CDR2 sequences are MNHEY and SMNVEV (reference sequence). CDR3 length equals 14 residues. CDR3: CASSLQGYNSPLHF.